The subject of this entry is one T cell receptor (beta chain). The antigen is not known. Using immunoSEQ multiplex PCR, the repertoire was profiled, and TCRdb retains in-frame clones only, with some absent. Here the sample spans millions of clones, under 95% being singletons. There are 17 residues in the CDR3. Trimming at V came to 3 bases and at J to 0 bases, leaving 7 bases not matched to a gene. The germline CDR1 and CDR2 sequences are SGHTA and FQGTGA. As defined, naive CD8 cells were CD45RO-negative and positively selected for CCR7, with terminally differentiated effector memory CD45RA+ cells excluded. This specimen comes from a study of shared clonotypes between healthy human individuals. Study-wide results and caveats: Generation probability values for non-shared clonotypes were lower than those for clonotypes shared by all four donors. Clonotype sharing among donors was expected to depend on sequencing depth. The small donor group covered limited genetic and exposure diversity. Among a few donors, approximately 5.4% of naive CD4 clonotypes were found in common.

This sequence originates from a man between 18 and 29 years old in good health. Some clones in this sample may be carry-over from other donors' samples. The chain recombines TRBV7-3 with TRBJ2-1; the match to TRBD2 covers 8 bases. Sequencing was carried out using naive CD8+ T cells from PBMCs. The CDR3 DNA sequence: TGTGCCAGCAGCTTCATTAGCGGGATCGACTCCTACAATGAGCAGTTCTTC. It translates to CASSFISGIDSYNEQFF.